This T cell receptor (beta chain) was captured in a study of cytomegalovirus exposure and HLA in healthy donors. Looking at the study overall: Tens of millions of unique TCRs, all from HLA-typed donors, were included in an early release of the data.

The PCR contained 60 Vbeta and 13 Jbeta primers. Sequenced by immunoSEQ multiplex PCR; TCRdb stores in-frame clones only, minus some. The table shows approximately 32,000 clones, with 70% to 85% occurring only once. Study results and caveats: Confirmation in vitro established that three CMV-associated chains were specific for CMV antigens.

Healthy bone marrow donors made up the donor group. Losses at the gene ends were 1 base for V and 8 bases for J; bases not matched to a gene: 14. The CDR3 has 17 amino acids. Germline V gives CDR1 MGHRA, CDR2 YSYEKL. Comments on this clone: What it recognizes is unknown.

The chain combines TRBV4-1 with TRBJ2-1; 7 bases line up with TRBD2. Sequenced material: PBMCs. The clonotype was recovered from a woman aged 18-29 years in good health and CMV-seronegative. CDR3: CASSQGGFRTRSDEQFF. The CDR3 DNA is TGCGCCAGCAGCCAAGGGGGGTTTCGGACTAGAAGCGATGAGCAGTTCTTC.